Reported below is one T cell receptor beta chain. The data stem from a study of blood T cell repertoires in COVID-19. Per the authors' pipeline: Reference gene primer amplification in the assay estimated nucleated cell counts. Sequenced by immunoSEQ multiplex PCR; TCRdb stores in-frame clones only, minus some. The V and J calls and the clone size are those of that table, but D and trimming were determined from the DNA. The top ten hold around a sixth of the sample, which has hundreds of thousands of clones, 85% seen once. Recruits, aged roughly 18 to 95 years, lived in under 25 US areas. The sample comprised PBMCs or T cells enriched from blood (not recorded which). The clonotype originates from a man between 35 and 55 years old who had recovered from COVID-19.

CDR3 loop: CAIRTTSDEQFF. CDR3 sequence (DNA): TGTGCCATCAGGACGACTAGTGATGAGCAGTTCTTC. The chain links TRBV10-3 to TRBJ2-1; D is perhaps TRBD2 (6 bases). Trimming cost V 6 bases and J 8 bases, with 11 bases left between them. There are 12 residues in the CDR3. Looked up from germline, CDR1 is ENHRY and CDR2 is SYGVKD.